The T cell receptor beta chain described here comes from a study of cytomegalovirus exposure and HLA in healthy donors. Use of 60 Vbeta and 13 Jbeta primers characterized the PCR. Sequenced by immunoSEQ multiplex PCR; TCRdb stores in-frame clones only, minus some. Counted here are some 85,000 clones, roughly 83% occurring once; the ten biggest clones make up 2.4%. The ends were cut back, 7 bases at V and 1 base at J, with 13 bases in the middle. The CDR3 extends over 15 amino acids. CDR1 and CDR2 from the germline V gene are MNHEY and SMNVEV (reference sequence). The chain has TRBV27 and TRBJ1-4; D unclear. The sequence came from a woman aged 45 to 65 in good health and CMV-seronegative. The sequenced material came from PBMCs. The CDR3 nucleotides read TGTGCCAGCAAGTCCACCGGGATAACTAATGAAAAACTGTTTTTT. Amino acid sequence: CASKSTGITNEKLFF.